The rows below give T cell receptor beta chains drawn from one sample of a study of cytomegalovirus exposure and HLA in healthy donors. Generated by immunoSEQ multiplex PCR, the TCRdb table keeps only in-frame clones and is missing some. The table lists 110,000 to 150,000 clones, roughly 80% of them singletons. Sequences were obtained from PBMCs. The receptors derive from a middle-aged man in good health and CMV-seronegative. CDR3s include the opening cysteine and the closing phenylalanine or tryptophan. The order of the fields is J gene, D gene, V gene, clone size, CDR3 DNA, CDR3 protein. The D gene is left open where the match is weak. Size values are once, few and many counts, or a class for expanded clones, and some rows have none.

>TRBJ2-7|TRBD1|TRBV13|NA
TGTGCCAGCAGCTTAGAAGGTGTAGGGCAGGGGGCTTCCTACGAGCAGTACTTC
CASSLEGVGQGASYEQYF
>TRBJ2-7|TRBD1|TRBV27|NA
TGTGCCAGCAGTTTGTCTCAAGGGGACAGGGAATACTACGAGCAGTACTTC
CASSLSQGDREYYEQYF
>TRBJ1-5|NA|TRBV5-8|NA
TGTGCCAGCTATTCCACATGGGCCAATCAGCCCCAGCATTTT
CASYSTWANQPQHF
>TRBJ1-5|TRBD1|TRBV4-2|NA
TGTGCCAGCAGCCAAGGACGAAGGGGGACAGGTGTGGGTCAGCCCCAGCATTTT
CASSQGRRGTGVGQPQHF
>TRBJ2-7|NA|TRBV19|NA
TGTGCCAGTAGTATAGATCGGGCGAGGGTCTACGAGCAGTACTTC
CASSIDRARVYEQYF
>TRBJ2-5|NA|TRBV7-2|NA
TGTGCCAGCAGCGGGGCAGGGCTTCGCGAGACCCAGTACTTC
CASSGAGLRETQYF
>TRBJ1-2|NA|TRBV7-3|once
TGTGCCAGCAGCCCCACAGGACCCCCAACCTATGGCTACACCTTC
CASSPTGPPTYGYTF
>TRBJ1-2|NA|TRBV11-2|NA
TGTGCCAGCAACAACCACTACACCCTAAAAAACTATGGCTACACCTTC
CASNNHYTLKNYGYTF
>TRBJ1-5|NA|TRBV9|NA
TGTGCCAGCAGCGTAGGGGGGGACGAGGGAAATCAGCCCCAGCATTTT
CASSVGGDEGNQPQHF
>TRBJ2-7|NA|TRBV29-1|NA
TGCAGCGGAAAAGGGACACTACCTCCCTACGAGCAGTACTTC
CSGKGTLPPYEQYF
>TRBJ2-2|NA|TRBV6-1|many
TGTGCCAGCAGTGATCTCGGCGGTGGGTGGGGGGAGCTGTTTTTT
CASSDLGGGWGELFF
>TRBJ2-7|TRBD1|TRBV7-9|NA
TGTGCCAGCACCAACCGGGACAGGGGGTACGAGCAGTACTTC
CASTNRDRGYEQYF
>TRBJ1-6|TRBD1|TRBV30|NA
TGTGCCTGGAGCCGGGACAGGGCCCAAAGCTCCTATAATTCACCCCTCCACTTT
CAWSRDRAQSSYNSPLHF
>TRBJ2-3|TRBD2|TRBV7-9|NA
TGTGCCAGCAGCCGCGCGACTAGCGGGGGGGTCACAGATACGCAGTATTTT
CASSRATSGGVTDTQYF
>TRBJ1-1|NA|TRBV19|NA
TGTGCCAGTAGCCAGAACACTGAAGCTTTCTTT
CASSQNTEAFF
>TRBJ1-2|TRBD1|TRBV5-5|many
TGTGCCAGCAGCTTGGGGGACAGGGGCTATGGCTACACCTTC
CASSLGDRGYGYTF
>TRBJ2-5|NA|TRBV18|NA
TGTGCCAGCTCACCCCCCGGAGGGGAGACCCAGTACTTC
CASSPPGGETQYF
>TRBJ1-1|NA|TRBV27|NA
TGTGCCAGCAGGATGGGACTCACGAACACTGAAGCTTTCTTT
CASRMGLTNTEAFF
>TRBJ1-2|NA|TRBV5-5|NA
TGTGCCAGCACCAAAAAAGGGGCAGGTTATGGCTACACCTTC
CASTKKGAGYGYTF
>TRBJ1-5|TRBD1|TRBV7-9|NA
TGTGCCAGCAGTCCGGGACAGGGGGCCTTTCAGCCCCAGCATTTT
CASSPGQGAFQPQHF
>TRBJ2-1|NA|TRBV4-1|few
TGCGCCAGCAGCCGACCGGGAGCAGGAAATGAGCAGTTCTTC
CASSRPGAGNEQFF
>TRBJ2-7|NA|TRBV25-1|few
TGTGCCAGCAGTGTAGGGAGGGAGCAGTACTTC
CASSVGREQYF
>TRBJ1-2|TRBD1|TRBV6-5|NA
TGTGCCAGCAGTTACTCGGCGGCAGGGGGGAGGATAGGCTACACCTTC
CASSYSAAGGRIGYTF
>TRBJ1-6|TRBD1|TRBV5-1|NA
TGCGCCAGCAGCTTACCGGGACAGGGTAATAATTCACCCCTCCACTTT
CASSLPGQGNNSPLHF
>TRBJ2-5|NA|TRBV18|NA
TGTGCCAGCTCACCACCGTCCGGGGGAGGAGAGACCCAGTACTTC
CASSPPSGGGETQYF
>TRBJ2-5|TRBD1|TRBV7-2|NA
TGTGCCAGCAGCTTAGTCGGGACAGGGGCCCAAGAGACCCAGTACTTC
CASSLVGTGAQETQYF